Listed below are T cell receptor beta chains from one sample, sequenced in a study of cytomegalovirus exposure and HLA in healthy donors. Produced via immunoSEQ multiplex PCR; TCRdb's table is partial and in-frame only. Among about 79,000 clones, 80% to 95% were seen once, and the ten largest hold 3.6%. Material: PBMCs. All receptors come from a woman aged 25 to 39 in good health and CMV-seronegative. CDR3s include the opening cysteine and the closing phenylalanine or tryptophan. Each record gives: J gene, CDR3 length, D gene, clone size, V gene, CDR3 DNA, CDR3 protein. A D gene is named only where the DNA matches it firmly. Size values are once, few and many counts, or a class for expanded clones, and some rows have none.

j_call: TRBJ2-3; cdr3_length: 19; d_call: TRBD2; clone_size: -; v_call: TRBV4-1; cdr3_nt: TGCGCCAGCAGCCAAGTCCGCAGGACTAGCGGGGGCACCGCGGATACGCAGTATTTT; cdr3_aa: CASSQVRRTSGGTADTQYF
j_call: TRBJ2-5; cdr3_length: 16; d_call: -; clone_size: -; v_call: TRBV5-1; cdr3_nt: TGCGCCAGCAGCTTGGTTGCGGGACAGCAAAAAGAGACCCAGTACTTC; cdr3_aa: CASSLVAGQQKETQYF
j_call: TRBJ1-4; cdr3_length: 15; d_call: TRBD1; clone_size: -; v_call: TRBV5-1; cdr3_nt: TGCGCCAGCAGCCCGGGCAGGGGGCGGCAGGAAAAACTGTTTTTT; cdr3_aa: CASSPGRGRQEKLFF
j_call: TRBJ1-1; cdr3_length: 14; d_call: TRBD1; clone_size: -; v_call: TRBV6-1; cdr3_nt: TGTGCCAGCAGGACAGGGGGCGCGGAGGCTGAAGCTTTCTTT; cdr3_aa: CASRTGGAEAEAFF
j_call: TRBJ1-4; cdr3_length: 12; d_call: TRBD1; clone_size: -; v_call: TRBV2; cdr3_nt: TGTGCCAGCATGGACAGGGTAGAAAAACTGTTTTTT; cdr3_aa: CASMDRVEKLFF
j_call: TRBJ2-7; cdr3_length: 13; d_call: -; clone_size: -; v_call: TRBV9; cdr3_nt: TGTGCCAGCAGCGGCGGGGCTCCCTACGAGCAGTACTTC; cdr3_aa: CASSGGAPYEQYF
j_call: TRBJ2-1; cdr3_length: 15; d_call: -; clone_size: -; v_call: TRBV7-3; cdr3_nt: TGTGCCAGCAGCTTAACAGGGGAGATGGGAGGTGAGCAGTTCTTC; cdr3_aa: CASSLTGEMGGEQFF
j_call: TRBJ2-3; cdr3_length: 15; d_call: TRBD2; clone_size: -; v_call: TRBV5-1; cdr3_nt: TGCGCCAGCAGCCTAAGAGCGGGGACGGTCGATACGCAGTATTTT; cdr3_aa: CASSLRAGTVDTQYF
j_call: TRBJ1-5; cdr3_length: 14; d_call: -; clone_size: -; v_call: TRBV2; cdr3_nt: TGTGCCAGCAGTGAATCAGGGGCAGCCCAGCCCCAGCATTTT; cdr3_aa: CASSESGAAQPQHF
j_call: TRBJ2-3; cdr3_length: 14; d_call: TRBD2; clone_size: few; v_call: TRBV6-1; cdr3_nt: TGTGCCAGCAGTGAAGGAGCGGGGGCAGATACGCAGTATTTT; cdr3_aa: CASSEGAGADTQYF
j_call: TRBJ2-1; cdr3_length: 16; d_call: TRBD1; clone_size: -; v_call: TRBV9; cdr3_nt: TGTGCCAGCAGCCCCAGCACCACAGGGGGTAGGGATGAGCAGTTCTTC; cdr3_aa: CASSPSTTGGRDEQFF
j_call: TRBJ2-1; cdr3_length: 15; d_call: TRBD2; clone_size: once; v_call: TRBV5-1; cdr3_nt: TGCGCCAGCAGCTACTATAGCGGGGGTTACAATGAGCAGTTCTTC; cdr3_aa: CASSYYSGGYNEQFF
j_call: TRBJ2-1; cdr3_length: 12; d_call: -; clone_size: -; v_call: TRBV2; cdr3_nt: TGTGCCAGCAGTGAAGCGGGACTCAAAGGGTTCTTC; cdr3_aa: CASSEAGLKGFF
j_call: TRBJ1-1; cdr3_length: 15; d_call: -; clone_size: -; v_call: TRBV5-1; cdr3_nt: TGCGCCAGCAGCGCCCCGGGATCCATGAACACTGAAGCTTTCTTT; cdr3_aa: CASSAPGSMNTEAFF
j_call: TRBJ2-3; cdr3_length: 16; d_call: -; clone_size: -; v_call: TRBV11-1; cdr3_nt: TGTGCCAGCAAGCGGGGCTGGGGGGGGCCCGCAGATACGCAGTATTTT; cdr3_aa: CASKRGWGGPADTQYF
j_call: TRBJ1-6; cdr3_length: 13; d_call: -; clone_size: -; v_call: TRBV5-1; cdr3_nt: TGCGCCAGCAGCTTACTGGGAGATTCACCCCTCCACTTT; cdr3_aa: CASSLLGDSPLHF
j_call: TRBJ1-5; cdr3_length: 14; d_call: -; clone_size: -; v_call: TRBV7-9; cdr3_nt: TGTGCCAGCAGCTCAACAGGTATCAATCAGCCCCAGCATTTT; cdr3_aa: CASSSTGINQPQHF
j_call: TRBJ1-1; cdr3_length: 14; d_call: -; clone_size: once; v_call: TRBV19; cdr3_nt: TGTGCCAGTAGTTACACAGGGAGGAACACTGAAGCTTTCTTT; cdr3_aa: CASSYTGRNTEAFF
j_call: TRBJ1-3; cdr3_length: 15; d_call: -; clone_size: -; v_call: TRBV9; cdr3_nt: TGTGCCAGCAGCGCGCGACAGAACCCTGGAAACACCATATATTTT; cdr3_aa: CASSARQNPGNTIYF
j_call: TRBJ2-3; cdr3_length: 14; d_call: -; clone_size: -; v_call: TRBV7-9; cdr3_nt: TGTGCCAGCAGCTTAGCTGAGGGCGGAGATACGCAGTATTTT; cdr3_aa: CASSLAEGGDTQYF
j_call: TRBJ2-7; cdr3_length: 14; d_call: -; clone_size: -; v_call: TRBV4-3; cdr3_nt: TGCGCCAGCAGCCAGGTTCACGGGACCTACGAGCAGTACTTC; cdr3_aa: CASSQVHGTYEQYF
j_call: TRBJ2-6; cdr3_length: 18; d_call: -; clone_size: once; v_call: TRBV19; cdr3_nt: TGTGCCAGTAGTATAAGGACAGACACTTCGTCTGGGGCCAACGTCCTGACTTTC; cdr3_aa: CASSIRTDTSSGANVLTF
j_call: TRBJ2-5; cdr3_length: 15; d_call: -; clone_size: -; v_call: TRBV15; cdr3_nt: TGTGCCACCAGCTTACTAGCCCCGAGGGTGGAGACCCAGTACTTC; cdr3_aa: CATSLLAPRVETQYF
j_call: TRBJ1-5; cdr3_length: 15; d_call: TRBD1; clone_size: -; v_call: TRBV28; cdr3_nt: TGTGCCAGCAGTTTTCCGGACAGGGTAAATCAGCCCCAGCATTTT; cdr3_aa: CASSFPDRVNQPQHF
j_call: TRBJ2-2; cdr3_length: 17; d_call: TRBD1; clone_size: -; v_call: TRBV9; cdr3_nt: TGTGCCAGCAGCGGAATGGGACAGGGGAAGGCCACCGGGGAGCTGTTTTTT; cdr3_aa: CASSGMGQGKATGELFF
j_call: TRBJ2-7; cdr3_length: 13; d_call: -; clone_size: -; v_call: TRBV28; cdr3_nt: TGTGCCAGTACTTCCCACCCCTCCTCCGGGCAGTACTTC; cdr3_aa: CASTSHPSSGQYF
j_call: TRBJ1-4; cdr3_length: 12; d_call: -; clone_size: -; v_call: TRBV2; cdr3_nt: TGTGCCAGCCTCAGACAGACTGAAAAACTGTTTTTT; cdr3_aa: CASLRQTEKLFF
j_call: TRBJ1-6; cdr3_length: 17; d_call: TRBD1; clone_size: -; v_call: TRBV25-1; cdr3_nt: TGTGCCAGCAGTCTATACCGGGACAGCAGTTCTAATTCACCCCTCCACTTT; cdr3_aa: CASSLYRDSSSNSPLHF
j_call: TRBJ1-5; cdr3_length: 15; d_call: -; clone_size: once; v_call: TRBV5-6; cdr3_nt: TGTGCCAGCAGCTTGGCGGGGGACCCTAATCAGCCCCAGCATTTT; cdr3_aa: CASSLAGDPNQPQHF
j_call: TRBJ2-5; cdr3_length: 16; d_call: TRBD1; clone_size: -; v_call: TRBV5-1; cdr3_nt: TGCGCCAGCAGCCCATCGCCCGACAGGGGGCGGGAGACCCAGTACTTC; cdr3_aa: CASSPSPDRGRETQYF
j_call: TRBJ1-6; cdr3_length: 13; d_call: -; clone_size: few; v_call: TRBV6-5; cdr3_nt: TGTGCCAGCAGTTACGCGGTGGGGCGACCCCTCCACTTT; cdr3_aa: CASSYAVGRPLHF
j_call: TRBJ2-7; cdr3_length: 12; d_call: -; clone_size: -; v_call: TRBV5-5; cdr3_nt: TGTGCCAGCAGCTTGGACACCTACGAGCAGTACTTC; cdr3_aa: CASSLDTYEQYF
j_call: TRBJ2-5; cdr3_length: 15; d_call: -; clone_size: -; v_call: TRBV6-6; cdr3_nt: TGTGCCAGCAGCCAAGGAGTGCGTATACGGGAGACCCAGTACTTC; cdr3_aa: CASSQGVRIRETQYF
j_call: TRBJ1-5; cdr3_length: 15; d_call: -; clone_size: -; v_call: TRBV7-8; cdr3_nt: TGTGCCAGCAGCATTCAACAGGGACGGGGTCAGCCCCAGCATTTT; cdr3_aa: CASSIQQGRGQPQHF
j_call: TRBJ1-2; cdr3_length: 13; d_call: TRBD1; clone_size: -; v_call: TRBV2; cdr3_nt: TGTGCCAGCAGACCGGGACAGGGGGTTGACTACACCTTC; cdr3_aa: CASRPGQGVDYTF
j_call: TRBJ2-7; cdr3_length: 16; d_call: TRBD1; clone_size: -; v_call: TRBV5-4; cdr3_nt: TGTGCCAGCAGCAGCAGGACAGGAAAGATCTCCTACGAGCAGTACTTC; cdr3_aa: CASSSRTGKISYEQYF
j_call: TRBJ2-5; cdr3_length: 15; d_call: -; clone_size: once; v_call: TRBV6-6; cdr3_nt: TGTGCCAGCAGTTTCGGGCAGGGAATCCCAGAGACCCAGTACTTC; cdr3_aa: CASSFGQGIPETQYF
j_call: TRBJ1-4; cdr3_length: 15; d_call: TRBD1; clone_size: few; v_call: TRBV5-4; cdr3_nt: TGTGCCAGCAGTAGGCAGGGGGCAACTAATGAAAAACTGTTTTTT; cdr3_aa: CASSRQGATNEKLFF